This T cell receptor (beta chain) was documented in a study of PD-1 blockade in classical Hodgkin lymphoma (dated by TCRdb to 2018 to 2020). Regarding the research as a whole: Nivolumab dosing was 3 mg/kg intravenously every 2 weeks, continuing until either disease progression or unacceptable toxicity. The study used CyTOF and TCR beta sequencing to define a peripheral blood immune signature of response to PD-1 blockade in classical Hodgkin lymphoma.

As for this clone: The specificity of this receptor is unknown. Nothing much larger sits one base from this clone, and base qualities are not available.

The V and J ends are trimmed by 6 bases and 8 bases, leaving 13 bases between them. Including cysteine and phenylalanine, the CDR3 has 12 amino acids. The only DNA kept is the CDR3, 36 bases in frame from the first base. From a lookup of the germline V gene (reference sequence), CDR1 and CDR2 are SEHNR and FQNEAQ. Overall results and qualifications from the work: Only a single clinical trial cohort was studied, and what caused the repertoire differences, possibly disease activity or prior therapy, remained undefined. Trial patients achieving complete response had baseline diversity similar to newly diagnosed patients, whereas partial responders and progressors had significantly lower diversity. Lower diversity was seen in patients whose nivolumab began less than 1 year after ASCT, and these patients were left out of later analyses so that immune reconstitution would not confound the results. Baseline TCR diversity was reported as lower in newly diagnosed patients than in healthy donors, and lower still in relapsed/refractory patients. A significant rise by C4D1 was seen in CD4+ but not CD8+ TCR diversity (p=0.0027 vs p=0.16), with the rise being most apparent in complete responders (p=0.02).

Explained via the paper, the time point label denotes: cycle 2 day 1 (C2D1) of nivolumab. Every trial patient had relapsed following autologous stem cell transplantation, and prior brentuximab vedotin exposure was what differed among cohorts A, B and C. The trial cohort comprised some 60 patients with relapsed/refractory classical Hodgkin lymphoma whose best overall responses were complete response, partial response or progressive disease. In the multi-cohort phase II CheckMate 205 trial, trial patients received single-agent nivolumab. An independent review committee assessed best overall response using the 2007 International Working Group response criteria. Trial PBMCs were collected just before the start of nivolumab (C1D1) and during therapy at cycle 2 day 1 and cycle 4 day 1. Peripheral blood was collected in 8 mL Vacutainer Cell Preparation Tubes, from which PBMCs were isolated by centrifugation and then cryopreserved.

Genomic DNA was isolated using the Qiagen DNeasy kit from unsorted PBMCs as well as from negatively selected CD4+ and CD8+ fractions. Amplification of TCR beta CDR3 regions was done by immunoSEQ multiplex PCR with primers that anneal to V and J segments. A synthetic immune receptor repertoire was used to minimize amplification bias, and remaining bias was computationally removed after sequencing. The authors' pipeline ran thus. Repertoire diversity was quantified as the Shannon entropy index using custom Python scripts. Unsorted, CD4+ and CD8+ repertoires were analyzed separately, except for combined analyses in which CD4+ and CD8+ sequences were merged in silico. A clone was considered expanded if an increase in frequency of at least 2-fold after treatment relative to C1D1 was found, and a pseudocount of 0.5 was applied to clones undetected at baseline. Clones with 0 or 1 copy at C1D1 were defined as singleton clones, while clones with 2 or more copies were defined as non-singleton clones. Clones expanded in unsorted samples were assigned a CD4+, CD8+ or unknown annotation through matching of protein sequences in sorted samples from the same patient. Wilcoxon tests on paired samples were used to test diversity changes from C1D1 to C4D1. TCRdb's version of the immuneACCESS table is confined to in-frame rearrangements and falls short of the full clone set. An unresolved V gene accounts for under half of the shortfall where checked; the remainder is of unknown origin. V and J calls and clone size are given by that table; D and trimming were obtained from the DNA. The sample data list 25,000 to 30,000 clones, and under 85% of these were observed just once. The ten largest clones add up to roughly a third of the sample.

This receptor was taken from a human donor with classical Hodgkin lymphoma. The chain links TRBV7-9 with TRBJ1-2, with a weak D call of TRBD1 (5 bases match). The material sequenced was peripheral blood mononuclear cells (PBMCs), taken before the second cycle of nivolumab. The CDR3 corresponds to CASRPGLWGYTF. In nucleotide form, the sequence is TGTGCCAGCAGACCAGGGCTTTGGGGCTACACCTTC.